A single TCR beta chain is shown here with its context. Source study methods: Reference gene primer amplification gave nucleated cell count estimates. Some clones are missing from TCRdb's copy, which holds only in-frame ones; the method was immunoSEQ multiplex PCR. V and J calls and clone size follow that table, whereas D and trimming were derived from the DNA. The sample contains roughly 150,000 clones, roughly nine tenths of which appear only once. These data originate in a study of blood T cell repertoires in COVID-19. Study background: Spain, Italy and the United States supplied samples that represented acute and convalescent COVID-19. In each case, the material was cDNA or gDNA derived from T cells, B-cell-depleted T cells, or PBMCs.

This sequence originates from a woman in her forties with acute or convalescent COVID-19. The sequencing sample was made of peripheral blood.

The CDR3 spells CASRKTTSGRGYEQFF. CDR3 coding DNA: TGTGCCAGTAGAAAAACGACTAGCGGGAGGGGCTATGAGCAGTTCTTC. The V gene is TRBV19, the J gene TRBJ2-1; 14 bases fit TRBD2. The germline V gene has CDR1 LNHDA and CDR2 SQIVND (reference sequence). The V segment lost 6 bases and the J segment 8 bases; nucleotides outside the gene matches: 9. CDR3 length equals 16 residues.